This entry lists 14 T cell receptor beta chains sequenced from one sample in a study of shared clonotypes between healthy human individuals. Method: immunoSEQ multiplex PCR; TCRdb's copy keeps in-frame clones and lacks some. The data show 550,000 to 800,000 clones, about 74% seen once. Sequenced: memory CD4+ T cells sorted from blood. As for subset: CD45RA-negative fraction. These receptors all come from a woman in her twenties or thirties in good health.

This clone was observed a single time. In DNA, the CDR3 is TGTGCCAGCAGTTATCGAAGCGCGGACACCGGGGAGCTGTTTTTT. It codes for CASSYRSADTGELFF. The V and J genes are TRBV6-6 and TRBJ2-2; D uncertain. CDR3 size: 15 residues. Trimming shortened V by 3 bases and J by 3 bases, and 11 bases separated the two germline ends. The germline V gene has CDR1 MNHNY and CDR2 SVGAGI (reference sequence).

The J gene is TRBJ2-5, the V gene TRBV30; D remains unclear. The J call could be wrong; TRBJ2-7 is a better fit for the DNA end. CDR1 is GTSNPN, CDR2 SVGIG, per germline (reference sequence). CDR3 length equals 12 residues. The CDR3, as DNA: TGTGCCTGGAGTGTGTATAGTTACGAGCAGTACTTC. It encodes CAWSVYSYEQYF.

This chain joins TRBV5-1 and TRBJ2-2; no definite D call. Germline CDR1 and CDR2: SGHRS and YFSETQ. The CDR3 has 15 amino acids. Trimming stripped 1 base from V and 0 bases from J, with 7 bases between. DNA for the CDR3: TGCGCCAGCAGCTTGTTGGCCTCGAACACCGGGGAGCTGTTTTTT. It yields the protein CASSLLASNTGELFF.

The V and J genes are TRBV2 and TRBJ2-7; 10 bases match TRBD2. The J segment lost 12 bases and the V segment lost 0 bases, leaving 8 bases of the junction unmatched. The germline V gene has CDR1 SNHLY and CDR2 FYNNEI. The length of the CDR3 is 14 residues. The CDR3 nucleotides are TGTGCCAGCAGTGAAGCGACGACTAGCGGGTATAGGTACTTC. It specifies CASSEATTSGYRYF.

V gene TRBV4-2 combines with J gene TRBJ1-2, with D tentatively TRBD1 (6 bases). This CDR3 region has 15 residues. Trimming removed 1 base at V and 5 bases at J, with 14 bases between. The germline CDR1 and CDR2 sequences are LGHNA and YNFKEQ. The CDR3 region is CASSQGDTSWYGYTF. The CDR3 DNA sequence: TGTGCCAGCAGCCAAGGGGACACCTCGTGGTATGGCTACACCTTC.

The V and J genes are TRBV4-1 and TRBJ2-5; D ambiguous. V gave up 0 bases and J gave up 5 bases, with 10 bases separating them. This CDR3 region has 14 residues. Germline CDR1 is MGHRA and CDR2 is YSYEKL. CDR3 amino acids: CASSQDLTVETQYF. The CDR3 DNA follows: TGCGCCAGCAGCCAAGATTTGACCGTGGAGACCCAGTACTTC.

The chain employs TRBV21-1 and TRBJ2-7; TRBD2 is taken as the D call from the table, unchecked against the DNA. TRBV21-1 is marked as a pseudogene. The CDR3 has 13 amino acids. CDR3 loop: CASSNGAPYEQYF. DNA of the CDR3: TGTGCCAGCAGCAACGGAGCTCCCTACGAGCAGTACTTC.

The chain employs TRBV5-1 and TRBJ2-3; D remains ambiguous. CDR1 is SGHRS and CDR2 is YFSETQ in the germline V gene. The CDR3 runs 13 residues. Trimming left V 4 bases short and J 0 bases short, with 6 bases between. The CDR3 is CASSTASTDTQYF. The CDR3 DNA follows: TGCGCCAGCAGCACAGCGAGCACAGATACGCAGTATTTT. Combining the CDR3 with reference TRBV5-1 and TRBJ2-3 gives the whole variable domain KAGVTQTPRYLIKTRGQQVTLSCSPISGHRSVSWYQQTPGQGLQFLFEYFSETQRNKGNFPGRFSGRQFSNSRSEMNVSTLELGDSALYLCASSTASTDTQYFGPGTRLTVL.

The chain is built from TRBV5-5 and TRBJ2-7, with unresolved D. The CDR3 spans 13 residues. Germline loops: CDR1 SGHKS, CDR2 YYEKEE (reference sequence). V lost 2 bases and J lost 5, with 11 bases in between. In nucleotides, the CDR3 is TGTGCCAGCAGCTTCGGGTCGCTCAACGAGCAGTACTTC. It is translated as CASSFGSLNEQYF. The variable domain in full, with the rest retrieved from reference TRBV5-5 and TRBJ2-7, is DAGVTQSPTHLIKTRGQQVTLRCSPISGHKSVSWYQQVLGQGPQFIFQYYEKEERGRGNFPDRFSARQFPNYSSELNVNALLLGDSALYLCASSFGSLNEQYFGPGTRLTVT.

The chain recombines TRBV2 with TRBJ2-3; 7 bases agree with TRBD1. V dropped 8 bases and J dropped 2; count of bases not matched to a gene: 10. The CDR3 runs to 15 residues. Germline lookup yields CDR1 SNHLY and CDR2 FYNNEI. In DNA, the CDR3 is TGTGCCAGCTTTTCTGGGGGACAGTTCACAGATACGCAGTATTTT. Its translation is CASFSGGQFTDTQYF. The whole variable domain, remainder taken from reference TRBV2 and TRBJ2-3, is EPEVTQTPSHQVTQMGQEVILRCVPISNHLYFYWYRQILGQKVEFLVSFYNNEISEKSEIFDDQFSVERPDGSNFTLKIRSTKLEDSAMYFCASFSGGQFTDTQYFGPGTRLTVL.

The chain has TRBV28 and TRBJ1-2, with D perhaps TRBD1 (5 bases). CDR1 and CDR2 (germline): MDHEN, SYDVKM. The CDR3 has 14 amino acids. V was clipped by 6 bases and J by 7 bases, with 18 bases between them. The CDR3 DNA is TGTGCCAGCAGACAGGAAGCAAGCCGGGGTGGCTACACCTTC. Translating gives CASRQEASRGGYTF.

The chain couples TRBV5-1 to TRBJ2-7, with TRBD1 matching over 9 bases. The CDR3 is made up of 14 amino acids. Germline-derived CDR1 and CDR2 are SGHRS and YFSETQ. V was pared by 4 bases and J by 7 bases, with 9 bases of the junction left unmatched. The DNA of the CDR3 is TGCGCCAGCAGCCCCGGGACAGGGACGGTTGAGCAGTACTTC. It yields the protein CASSPGTGTVEQYF. Full variable domain (outside the CDR3, taken from reference TRBV5-1 and TRBJ2-7): KAGVTQTPRYLIKTRGQQVTLSCSPISGHRSVSWYQQTPGQGLQFLFEYFSETQRNKGNFPGRFSGRQFSNSRSEMNVSTLELGDSALYLCASSPGTGTVEQYFGPGTRLTVT.

This clone was seen only a few times. The J gene is TRBJ1-4, the V gene TRBV7-8; the D is unclear. The CDR3 spans 14 residues. The V and J ends lost 2 bases and 5 bases respectively, with 9 bases between them. Germline assignment: CDR1 SGHVS and CDR2 FQNEAQ. This CDR3 is CASSLKRINEKLFF. The CDR3 DNA reads as TGTGCCAGCAGCTTAAAACGGATAAATGAAAAACTGTTTTTT.

The chain employs TRBV7-9 and TRBJ2-5; D might be TRBD1 (5 bases). Trimming took off 6 bases at V and 5 bases at J, with 22 bases between the two ends. The CDR3 covers 16 residues. CDR1 and CDR2 from the germline V gene are SEHNR and FQNEAQ (reference sequence). The CDR3 here is CASSPPFRVGGETQYF. The CDR3 DNA sequence: TGTGCCAGCAGTCCTCCGTTCAGGGTTGGTGGTGAGACCCAGTACTTC. Drawing the rest from reference TRBV7-9 and TRBJ2-5, the complete variable domain is DTGVSQNPRHKITKRGQNVTFRCDPISEHNRLYWYRQTLGQGPEFLTYFQNEAQLEKSRLLSDRFSAERPKGSFSTLEIQRTEQGDSAMYLCASSPPFRVGGETQYFGPGTRLLVL.